Ten or more counts support the clone carrying this TCR beta chain. This sample is drawn from a study of regulatory T cells in long-lasting Graves disease. iRepertoire HTBI primers and Arm-PCR of CDR3 regions built TCR beta libraries. In the original analysis: Identification yielded approximately 66 TRBV and 15 or so TRBJ segments across samples. Via MiXCR, TCRdb re-called the multiplex PCR reads, giving one row per CDR3 protein. What appears here as the V and J calls and clone size reflects TCRdb's work, not the paper's. This table has roughly 500,000 distinct CDR3 sequences, about 13% appearing once. Time point of the sample: newly diagnosed GD, antithyroid drugs for less than 3 months. PBMC RNA was the source of the TCR library. These records were also assigned to another study, of T cells in Graves' hyperthyroidism and ophthalmopathy.

This sample comprised peripheral blood mononuclear cells (PBMCs), obtained at new diagnosis, from a patient treated with antithyroid drugs. This clonotype was obtained from a man aged 25 to 40 with Graves disease.

The CDR3 spells CASSEGDTSPGNTIYF. In DNA form, the CDR3 reads TGTGCCAGCAGTGAAGGGGACACTTCACCGGGAAACACCATATATTTT. This rearrangement joins TRBV6-1 to TRBJ1-3, with D perhaps matching TRBD1 (6 bases). The V end lost 1 base, the J end lost 4 bases, and 14 bases lay between the germline ends. The CDR3 loop spans 16 amino acids. The germline gives CDR1 MNHNS, CDR2 SASEGT.